The rows below give T cell receptor beta chains drawn from one sample of a study of CXCR3-negative and CXCR3-positive naive CD8 T cells. TCRdb re-analyzed the 5' RACE reads; it lists each CDR3 protein once, without DNA. This table lists some 54,000 distinct CDR3 sequences. The sample was naive CXCR3+ CD8+ T cells from blood. These receptors were collected from a human donor in good health. Some clones in this sample may be carry-over from other donors' samples. Both conserved end residues are part of each CDR3. Fields, in order: J gene, V gene, CDR3 protein.

TRBJ1-1,TRBV6-6,CARSPQGSTEAFF
TRBJ2-1,TRBV3-1,CASSHGLAGGPFYNEQFF
TRBJ2-1,TRBV6-5,CASSYGGARVNEQFF
TRBJ2-2,TRBV2,CASSPGSGELFF
TRBJ2-3,TRBV19,CASSIDTGSADTQYF
TRBJ1-1,TRBV29-1,CSVDSSGSNTEAFF
TRBJ2-7,TRBV20-1,CSAREFTGDNEQYF
TRBJ1-2,TRBV19,CASSSQGDGYTF
TRBJ2-7,TRBV20-1,CSAHRLDSSYEQYF
TRBJ2-1,TRBV4-1,CASSQEGLAFYEQFF
TRBJ2-1,TRBV12-3/TRBV12-4,CASSHGPSYNEQFF
TRBJ2-1,TRBV12-3/TRBV12-4,CASSGRLAREQFF